This passage covers 4 T cell receptor beta chains from one sample sequenced in a study of T cells after yellow fever vaccination. TCRdb reprocessed the 5' RACE reads with MiXCR, giving one entry per CDR3 protein. The table has about 350,000 distinct CDR3 sequences, under 15% seen once. Here the sequenced sample was CD4+ T cells sorted from PBMCs, taken 15 days after the yellow fever booster vaccination. These receptor sequences come from a man aged 18 to 30 who received the YFV17D yellow fever vaccine.

This clonotype has at least ten counts. The chain is built from TRBV11-2 and TRBJ2-7; 7 bases fit TRBD1. V lost 3 bases to trimming and J lost 3 bases; unmatched junction nucleotides: 8. The CDR3 totals 15 residues. Germline-derived CDR1 and CDR2 are SGHAT and FQNNGV. In DNA, the CDR3 is TGTGCCAGCAGCTTTGGACCCACAGGGGACTACGAGCAGTACTTC. Its protein is CASSFGPTGDYEQYF.

This clonotype has just a few counts. CDR3: CASSFVYQETQYF. The CDR3 coding sequence is TGTGCCAGCAGCTTTGTATACCAAGAGACCCAGTACTTC. This rearrangement joins TRBV7-2 to TRBJ2-5; D unclear. The CDR3 runs to 13 residues. Deletions cut 3 bases from V and 0 bases from J, with 5 bases between. Germline values: CDR1 SGHTA, CDR2 FQGNSA.

This clonotype was recorded a few times. The V gene is TRBV4-3, the J gene TRBJ2-7, with a possible D match to TRBD1 (6 bases). The CDR3 covers 15 residues. Germline V gives CDR1 LGHNA, CDR2 YSLEER. Trimming stripped 1 base from V and 3 bases from J, with 13 bases between. The CDR3 protein is CASSQVYRENYEQYF. The CDR3 DNA reads TGCGCCAGCAGCCAAGTTTACAGGGAAAACTACGAGCAGTACTTC.

This clonotype came up a few times. The chain uses TRBV6-5 and TRBJ2-1; D may be TRBD2 (6 bases). This CDR3 is 15 amino acids long. The V gene lost 0 bases and the J gene lost 4 bases, with 10 bases spanning the gap. Per germline, CDR1 MNHEY and CDR2 SVGAGI. For the CDR3, the DNA is TGTGCCAGCAGTTACTCGGCGGGGTCGTACAATGAGCAGTTCTTC. Translating it yields CASSYSAGSYNEQFF.